This paragraph covers one T cell receptor beta chain sequence. The antigen is unknown. Sequencing was performed with immunoSEQ multiplex PCR; in TCRdb, only in-frame clones are kept and a portion is missing. The table records 9,900 or so clones, over 65% of them present only once. This specimen comes from a study of CD4+ T cells in melanoma. Study-level results: Reportedly, melanoma neoantigen-specific CD4+ T cells showed varied differentiation states. CD8+ T cell, macrophage and B cell function reportedly correlated with neoantigen-specific CD4+ T cells.

The CDR3 consists of 14 residues. The V end was cut by 7 bases, the J end by 0 bases, with 12 bases between. Germline assignment: CDR1 WSHSY and CDR2 SAAADI. The sample comprised cells from a culture (not recorded whether cultured in vitro). This rearrangement joins TRBV10-2 to TRBJ1-1; tentative D call: TRBD1 (5 bases). This clonotype originated in a human donor with melanoma. CDR3 bases: TGCGCCAGCACTCCAGGGAATGTGAACACTGAAGCTTTCTTT. Translation: CASTPGNVNTEAFF.